The 19 T cell receptor beta chains reported below all come from one sample, sequenced in a study of control samples from healthy donors and cancer patients. Profiled with immunoSEQ multiplex PCR; TCRdb holds only in-frame clones, not every one. The sample gives roughly 100,000 clones, around 89% of which show up once; under 20% is in the top ten. The sequencing input was PBMCs. These receptors were taken from a man aged 55 to 70 with lung cancer.

The count of this clone is one. This chain links TRBV6-1 with TRBJ2-1; D perhaps matches TRBD2 (7 bases). Germline V gene lookup returns CDR1 MNHNS and CDR2 SASEGT. This CDR3 contains 18 residues. The V end lost 1 base, the J end lost 3 bases, and 19 bases lay between the germline ends. Here the CDR3 reads CASSEEGGGALYYNEQFF. CDR3 in DNA: TGTGCCAGCAGTGAAGAAGGAGGGGGGGCCTTATACTACAATGAGCAGTTCTTC.

The chain employs TRBV4-2 and TRBJ1-5; no clear D. V lost 0 bases and J 5 bases, leaving 8 bases between the germline ends. Germline CDR1 is LGHNA and CDR2 is YNFKEQ. This CDR3 region has 14 residues. The CDR3 loop reads CASSQDFGDQPQHF. CDR3 nucleotide sequence: TGTGCCAGCAGCCAAGATTTTGGGGATCAGCCCCAGCATTTT.

A single count supports this clone. The CDR3 DNA sequence: TGCGCCAGCAGCCGCCAGACGGGGGGTACCCAAGAGACCCAGTACTTC. Its translation: CASSRQTGGTQETQYF. The V gene is TRBV5-1, the J gene TRBJ2-5; 7 nucleotides match TRBD2. V shed 4 bases and J 1 base; nucleotides not matched to a gene: 10. The CDR3 has 16 amino acids. Germline loops: CDR1 SGHRS, CDR2 YFSETQ.

CDR3 coding DNA: TGTGCCAGCAGTGACGTATTAGCCAACGTCCTGACTTTC. This gives the protein CASSDVLANVLTF. This chain connects TRBV2 to TRBJ2-6; no firm D call. The CDR3 is made up of 13 amino acids. V was pared by 3 bases and J by 7 bases, with 7 bases between. CDR1 is SNHLY and CDR2 is FYNNEI in the germline V gene.

J is TRBJ1-6 and V is TRBV25-1, with a weak D call TRBD1 (6 bases). Trimming took 8 bases from V and 6 from J, leaving 11 bases between them. Germline assignment: CDR1 MGHDK and CDR2 SYGVNS. There are 13 residues in the CDR3. The CDR3 reads CASVQGLNSPLHF. The CDR3 bases are TGTGCCAGCGTACAGGGCCTTAATTCACCCCTCCACTTT. The full variable domain, completed using reference TRBV25-1 and TRBJ1-6, is EADIYQTPRYLVIGTGKKITLECSQTMGHDKMYWYQQDPGMELHLIHYSYGVNSTEKGDLSSESTVSRIRTEHFPLTLESARPSHTSQYLCASVQGLNSPLHFGNGTRLTVT.

The chain has TRBV2 and TRBJ1-5; no definite D call. Germline CDR1 is SNHLY and CDR2 is FYNNEI. V was clipped by 7 bases and J by 0 bases, with 7 bases between them. CDR3 size: 13 residues. CDR3 sequence: CASNGGSNQPQHF. In nucleotides, the CDR3 is TGTGCCAGCAACGGAGGTAGCAATCAGCCCCAGCATTTT.

This chain joins TRBV5-1 and TRBJ2-1; the D call may be TRBD1 or TRBD2 (5 bases each). V was clipped by 4 bases and J by 3 bases, with 20 bases between them. Looked up from germline, CDR1 is SGHRS and CDR2 is YFSETQ. The CDR3 sequence is 17 residues long. The CDR3 DNA is TGCGCCAGCAGCCGAACAGAAACAGGTGGACTCTACAATGAGCAGTTCTTC. Its protein is CASSRTETGGLYNEQFF.

This chain connects TRBV7-3 to TRBJ1-4; D not resolved. V gave up 0 bases and J gave up 5 bases, with 10 bases separating them. The CDR3 is made up of 15 amino acids. From germline, CDR1 is SGHTA and CDR2 FQGTGA. The CDR3 region is CASSLTGGLNEKLFF. CDR3 DNA sequence: TGTGCCAGCAGCTTAACCGGCGGATTAAATGAAAAACTGTTTTTT.

The chain employs TRBV18 and TRBJ1-1; D is unclear. Germline V CDR1 and CDR2: KGHSH, LQKENI. V was cut by 1 base and J by 3 bases, with 12 bases left in between. The CDR3 length is 15 residues. CDR3 protein: CASSPLWLPDTEAFF. The CDR3 DNA sequence: TGTGCCAGCTCACCACTATGGCTTCCGGACACTGAAGCTTTCTTT.

This clone occurred once. This chain joins TRBV7-9 and TRBJ2-7; D unresolved. Deletions cut 2 bases from V and 7 bases from J, with 9 bases between. The germline V gene has CDR1 SEHNR and CDR2 FQNEAQ (reference sequence). The length of the CDR3 is 12 residues. The CDR3 is CASSLTSKEQYV. The CDR3 DNA sequence: TGTGCCAGCAGCTTAACCTCTAAAGAGCAGTACGTC.

This chain uses TRBV3-1 (or the pseudogene TRBV3-2) with TRBJ1-2; 9 bases map to TRBD1. Germline CDR1 LGHDT, CDR2 YNNKEL (reference sequence). The CDR3 has 13 residues. V shed 8 bases, J shed 7 bases, and the junction held 8 bases outside the gene matches. The CDR3 here is CASEGQGKSGYTF. The CDR3 DNA is TGTGCCAGCGAGGGACAGGGAAAGAGTGGCTACACCTTC.

The gene calls are TRBV5-1 and TRBJ1-2, with D uncertain. V lost 4 bases and J lost 4, with 17 bases in between. The CDR3 extends over 15 amino acids. CDR1 is SGHRS, CDR2 YFSETQ, per germline. The CDR3 DNA sequence: TGCGCCAGCAGCCTCACGACCGGGTCACTCTATGGCTACACCTTC. This sequence encodes CASSLTTGSLYGYTF.

The V gene is TRBV5-1, the J gene TRBJ1-1; the D is unclear. The germline V gene encodes CDR1 SGHRS and CDR2 YFSETQ. This CDR3 contains 13 residues. Trimming took 4 bases from V and 5 from J, leaving 12 bases between them. This CDR3 is CASSRTDGTEAFF. The CDR3 DNA sequence: TGCGCCAGCAGCAGAACAGACGGAACTGAAGCTTTCTTT.

The chain has TRBV2 and TRBJ2-1; 10 nucleotides agree with TRBD2. Germline loops: CDR1 SNHLY, CDR2 FYNNEI. With 8 bases clipped from V and 4 bases from J, the junction kept 11 bases outside the gene matches. CDR3 size: 16 residues. The DNA of the CDR3 is TGTGCCAGCTGTGCTAGCGGGGGCCTCAGGTACAATGAGCAGTTCTTC. This codes for CASCASGGLRYNEQFF.

This sequence joins TRBV27 and TRBJ1-1; 8 bases are shared with TRBD1. CDR3 size: 14 residues. With V trimmed by 5 bases and J by 0 bases, 2 bases remained unmatched. In germline, CDR1 is MNHEY, CDR2 SMNVEV (reference sequence). The CDR3 loop is CASSQDRVNTEAFF. Here the CDR3 DNA reads TGTGCCAGCAGTCAGGACAGGGTGAACACTGAAGCTTTCTTT.

The rearrangement links TRBV7-9 to TRBJ2-5, with D possibly TRBD1 on 6 matching bases. V dropped 3 bases and J dropped 9 bases, with 11 bases sitting between them. This CDR3 has 12 residues. In germline, CDR1 is SEHNR, CDR2 FQNEAQ (reference sequence). This CDR3 is CASSLLGTPQYF. DNA for the CDR3: TGTGCCAGCAGCTTGCTTGGGACACCCCAGTACTTC.

CDR3 region: CASSYTGLVKGYEQYF. The CDR3 coding sequence is TGTGCCAGCAGCTATACAGGGTTGGTAAAAGGCTACGAGCAGTACTTC. V is TRBV5-4 and J is TRBJ2-7, with a tentative D call TRBD1 (6 bases). This CDR3 has 16 amino acids. The V end was cut by 3 bases, the J end by 3 bases, with 19 bases between. The germline CDR1 and CDR2 sequences are SGHNT and YYREEE (reference sequence).

The rearrangement links TRBV7-2 to TRBJ2-2, with D perhaps TRBD2 (6 bases). The ends were cut back, 1 base at V and 4 bases at J, with 10 bases in the middle. The CDR3 has 15 residues. From germline, CDR1 is SGHTA and CDR2 FQGNSA. The chain's CDR3 is CASSLVVGGTGELFF. CDR3 nucleotides: TGTGCCAGCAGCTTAGTCGTGGGGGGCACCGGGGAGCTGTTTTTT.

The genes are TRBV11-3 and TRBJ1-2, with D hard to call. CDR3 size: 14 residues. Per the germline V gene, CDR1 is SGHNT and CDR2 is YENEEA. The V gene lost 3 bases and the J gene lost 0 bases, with 8 bases spanning the gap. The CDR3 DNA is TGTGCCAGCAGCTTTGGGCCGACTAACTATGGCTACACCTTC. Encoded protein: CASSFGPTNYGYTF.